These 32 T cell receptor beta chains were sequenced from one sample in a study of T cell responses to AZD1222 COVID-19 vaccine. The assay was immunoSEQ multiplex PCR, and TCRdb's table has in-frame clones only and misses some. This table has about 130,000 clones, approximately 91% appearing once. Sequences were derived from peripheral blood, sampled 28 days after the second AZD1222 dose. Receptor source: an adult who received the AZD1222 COVID-19 vaccine.

This clone appeared once. The rearrangement links TRBV5-5 to TRBJ2-7, with TRBD1 matching 9 bases. V trimming: 4 bases; J trimming: 6 bases; junction bases outside the gene matches: 5. The CDR3 is 13 residues long. CDR1 SGHKS and CDR2 YYEKEE come from the germline V gene (reference sequence). CDR3 DNA: TGTGCCAGCAGCCCATTGACAGGGGGCGAGCAGTACTTC. Protein product: CASSPLTGGEQYF.

The chain is built from TRBV5-4 and TRBJ2-3, with 7 bases aligning to TRBD2. V was pared by 0 bases and J by 7 bases, with 8 bases of the junction left unmatched. The CDR3 sequence is 15 residues long. CDR1 and CDR2 from the germline V gene are SGHNT and YYREEE (reference sequence). Here the CDR3 DNA reads TGTGCCAGCAGCTTGGCCAGCGGGACTCGAAATACGCAGTATTTT. This encodes CASSLASGTRNTQYF.

This chain connects TRBV4-1 to TRBJ2-7; D might be TRBD1 or TRBD2, each matching 6 bases. Per germline, CDR1 MGHRA and CDR2 YSYEKL. The CDR3 spans 16 residues. Trimming removed 2 bases from V and 2 bases from J, with 16 bases in between. The DNA of the CDR3 is TGCGCCAGCAGCCAAAAGACCGGGGGCGCACCCTACGAGCAGTACTTC. Translating it yields CASSQKTGGAPYEQYF.

V is TRBV10-3 and J is TRBJ1-4; unclear D gene. V was cut by 9 bases and J by 3 bases, with 5 bases left in between. The CDR3 length is 11 residues. CDR1 and CDR2 from the germline V gene are ENHRY and SYGVKD. This CDR3 reads CAIGSNEKLFF. The CDR3 nucleotides read TGTGCCATAGGGTCTAATGAAAAACTGTTTTTT.

A word on this clone: This sample also contains other DNA sequences that code for the same CDR3. This chain joins TRBV5-1 and TRBJ1-1; D not resolved. Germline V gene sequence: CDR1 SGHRS, CDR2 YFSETQ. This CDR3 comprises 14 residues. V lost 0 bases, J lost 1 base, and 7 bases lay in between. The CDR3 loop reads CASSLGQQNTEAFF. The CDR3 DNA reads as TGCGCCAGCAGCTTGGGCCAACAGAACACTGAAGCTTTCTTT.

This rearrangement joins TRBV30 to TRBJ1-3; unclear D gene. This CDR3 is built from 12 residues. Looked up from germline, CDR1 is GTSNPN and CDR2 is SVGIG (reference sequence). V lost 4 bases and J 0 bases, leaving 4 bases between the germline ends. CDR3 bases: TGTGCCTGGAAAAACTCTGGAAACACCATATATTTT. Its protein is CAWKNSGNTIYF.

The chain joins TRBV6-6 to TRBJ2-1, with 8 bases identical to TRBD2. The CDR3 is 16 residues long. The germline CDR1 and CDR2 sequences are MNHNY and SVGAGI (reference sequence). J gave up 0 bases and V 8 bases, and 9 bases lay outside the gene matches. The CDR3: CASQLSGISSYNEQFF. CDR3 nucleotides: TGTGCCAGCCAGCTTAGCGGGATTAGCTCCTACAATGAGCAGTTCTTC.

The CDR3 DNA sequence: TGTGCCAGCAGCTTGGATGTTCCTGAGAACACTGAAGCTTTCTTT. Translation gives CASSLDVPENTEAFF. V and J are TRBV5-5 and TRBJ1-1; no reliable D call. The CDR3 has 15 amino acids. The germline V gene encodes CDR1 SGHKS and CDR2 YYEKEE (reference sequence). Trimming removed 0 bases at V and 1 base at J, with 10 bases between.

The chain has TRBV5-1 and TRBJ1-5; D ambiguous. The germline CDR1 and CDR2 sequences are SGHRS and YFSETQ. The CDR3 has 15 amino acids. The V and J ends lost 4 bases and 0 bases respectively, with 11 bases between them. Here the CDR3 reads CASSVDPNSNQPQHF. CDR3 in DNA: TGCGCCAGCAGCGTGGACCCTAATAGCAATCAGCCCCAGCATTTT.

The genes are TRBV5-5 and TRBJ2-7; D gene uncertain. This CDR3 spans 11 amino acids. Trimming left V 4 bases short and J 3 bases short, with 5 bases between. Germline V gives CDR1 SGHKS, CDR2 YYEKEE (reference sequence). CDR3 DNA sequence: TGTGCCAGCAGCGCTGACTACGAGCAGTACTTC. Its translation is CASSADYEQYF. Looking up the rest from reference TRBV5-5 and TRBJ2-7 gives the full variable domain: DAGVTQSPTHLIKTRGQQVTLRCSPISGHKSVSWYQQVLGQGPQFIFQYYEKEERGRGNFPDRFSARQFPNYSSELNVNALLLGDSALYLCASSADYEQYFGPGTRLTVT.

The gene calls are TRBV5-5 and TRBJ1-2; TRBD1 aligns across 8 bases. The CDR3 consists of 13 residues. V lost 4 bases to trimming and J lost 8 bases; unmatched junction nucleotides: 7. Germline V lookup: CDR1 SGHKS, CDR2 YYEKEE (reference sequence). The CDR3 region has the DNA TGTGCCAGCAGCATCCGAGGACAGGGCGGCTACACCTTC. Translation: CASSIRGQGGYTF.

The chain is built from TRBV10-3 and TRBJ2-1; TRBD2 is a possible D gene (5 bases). The V gene's germline CDR1 is ENHRY and CDR2 SYGVKD. The germline V and J ends were trimmed by 4 bases and 7 bases, with 14 bases remaining between them. The CDR3 totals 14 residues. DNA of the CDR3: TGTGCCATCAGTGCCGGGGATTCCCGAAATGAGCAGTTCTTC. It specifies CAISAGDSRNEQFF.

This chain links TRBV30 with TRBJ1-5, with TRBD1 matching over 8 bases. The CDR3 is 13 residues long. Germline CDR1 and CDR2: GTSNPN and SVGIG (reference sequence). V lost 5 bases and J lost 3; bases outside the gene matches: 3. The CDR3 nucleotides are TGTGCCTGGTCCAGGGGGCACAATCAGCCCCAGCATTTT. Amino acids: CAWSRGHNQPQHF. The variable domain in full, with the rest retrieved from reference TRBV30 and TRBJ1-5, is SQTIHQWPATLVQPVGSPLSLECTVEGTSNPNLYWYRQAAGRGLQLLFYSVGIGQISSEVPQNLSASRPQDRQFILSSKKLLLSDSGFYLCAWSRGHNQPQHFGDGTRLSIL.

V usage is TRBV4-2 and J usage is TRBJ1-2, with D maybe TRBD1 (6 bases). This CDR3 spans 14 amino acids. With 0 bases removed from V and 3 bases from J, the gap between germline ends came to 8 bases. Germline-derived CDR1 and CDR2 are LGHNA and YNFKEQ. The CDR3 sequence is CASSQDSGDYGYTF. The CDR3 DNA reads as TGTGCCAGCAGCCAAGACTCAGGGGACTATGGCTACACCTTC.

The rearrangement links TRBV4-1 to TRBJ2-7; D gene ambiguous. CDR3 length equals 14 residues. With 4 bases removed from V and 0 bases from J, the gap between germline ends came to 10 bases. Germline CDR1 is MGHRA and CDR2 is YSYEKL. The CDR3 nucleotides read TGCGCCAGCAGCCTACGATCTAGCTCCTACGAGCAGTACTTC. It encodes CASSLRSSSYEQYF.

J is TRBJ2-2 and V is TRBV7-7, with TRBD2 matching over 10 bases. Germline CDR1 is SSHAT and CDR2 is FNYEAQ (reference sequence). The CDR3 is 16 amino acids. The V and J ends lost 5 bases and 2 bases, in that order; junction bases with no gene match: 5. CDR3 sequence (DNA): TGTGCCAGCAGCCTAGGACTAGCGGCCAACACCGGGGAGCTGTTTTTT. Translating gives CASSLGLAANTGELFF.

The chain couples TRBV19 to TRBJ2-5, with D perhaps matching TRBD1 or TRBD2 (5 bases each). V was shortened by 6 bases and J by 1 base, with 15 bases between the two germline ends. Germline CDR1 and CDR2: LNHDA and SQIVND (reference sequence). This CDR3 has 15 amino acids. The CDR3 here is CASRKGRVIQETQYF. The CDR3 DNA is TGTGCCAGTAGAAAGGGACGGGTCATCCAAGAGACCCAGTACTTC.

J is TRBJ1-1 and V is TRBV30, with unresolved D. CDR3 length: 13 amino acids. The V end lost 4 bases, the J end lost 0 bases, and 9 bases lay between the germline ends. Germline-derived CDR1 and CDR2 are GTSNPN and SVGIG (reference sequence). The CDR3 spells CAWKGPLNTEAFF. CDR3 DNA: TGTGCCTGGAAGGGCCCATTGAACACTGAAGCTTTCTTT.

The rearrangement links TRBV7-2 to TRBJ1-1, with no clear D. The CDR3 is made up of 14 amino acids. CDR1 is SGHTA and CDR2 is FQGNSA in the germline V gene. Trimming took 5 bases from V and 0 from J, leaving 10 bases between them. DNA of the CDR3: TGTGCCAGCAGCGAAGGACTCCTGAACACTGAAGCTTTCTTT. It codes for CASSEGLLNTEAFF.

The rearrangement uses TRBV3-1 (or the pseudogene TRBV3-2) and TRBJ1-1; 7 bases line up with TRBD1. The J segment lost 1 base and the V segment lost 1 base, leaving 6 bases of the junction unmatched. Germline V CDR1 and CDR2: LGHDT, YNNKEL (reference sequence). This CDR3 spans 16 amino acids. The DNA of the CDR3 is TGTGCCAGCAGCCAAGGGAGCGGACAGGCGAACACTGAAGCTTTCTTT. It is translated as CASSQGSGQANTEAFF.

The chain uses TRBV11-3 and TRBJ2-3; D might be TRBD1 (5 bases). The V end lost 3 bases, the J end lost 2 bases, and 9 bases lay between the germline ends. The CDR3 contains 14 residues. The germline V gene has CDR1 SGHNT and CDR2 YENEEA. The CDR3 protein is CASSLQGPTDTQYF. The CDR3 DNA is TGTGCCAGCAGCTTGCAGGGCCCCACAGATACGCAGTATTTT. Together with reference TRBV11-3 and TRBJ2-3, the CDR3 gives the full variable domain: EAGVVQSPRYKIIEKKQPVAFWCNPISGHNTLYWYLQNLGQGPELLIRYENEEAVDDSQLPKDRFSAERLKGVDSTLKIQPAELGDSAVYLCASSLQGPTDTQYFGPGTRLTVL.

Written as DNA, the CDR3 is TGTGCCAGCAGTTTATGGGGACTAGCCAATGAGCAGTTCTTC. This translates into CASSLWGLANEQFF. The V gene is TRBV27, the J gene TRBJ2-1, with 9 nucleotides matching TRBD2. Germline lookup yields CDR1 MNHEY and CDR2 SMNVEV (reference sequence). This CDR3 has 14 residues. The trim removed 1 base at V and 6 bases at J, leaving 1 base unmatched.

V gene TRBV19 combines with J gene TRBJ2-3, with TRBD2 matching over 10 bases. The CDR3 spans 15 residues. The V gene end was trimmed by 9 bases and the J gene end by 1 base; junction bases not matched to a gene: 7. Germline V lookup: CDR1 LNHDA, CDR2 SQIVND (reference sequence). The CDR3 nucleotides are TGTGCCAGCACCACCGGGACTAGCGGCACAGATACGCAGTATTTT. Its protein product is CASTTGTSGTDTQYF.

The chain links TRBV7-9 to TRBJ2-3; 8 bases are a match to TRBD2. After removal of 2 bases from V and 4 bases from J, the junction contained 8 bases not matched to a gene. Germline-derived CDR1 and CDR2 are SEHNR and FQNEAQ (reference sequence). The CDR3 length is 16 residues. The CDR3 here is CASSLLGLVMADTQYF. CDR3 DNA sequence: TGTGCCAGCAGCTTACTGGGACTAGTTATGGCAGATACGCAGTATTTT.

The J gene is TRBJ1-6, the V gene TRBV6-5; a possible D gene is TRBD1 (5 bases). This CDR3 is 13 amino acids long. The V end was cut by 10 bases, the J end by 9 bases, with 16 bases between. Germline V lookup: CDR1 MNHEY, CDR2 SVGAGI. CDR3 sequence: CATSLQGGSPLHF. The CDR3 DNA sequence: TGTGCCACTAGCTTGCAGGGAGGTTCACCCCTCCACTTT.

The CDR3 region has the DNA TGTGCCATAGGCGGTAACATTCAGTACTTC. Its translation is CAIGGNIQYF. V usage is TRBV2 and J usage is TRBJ2-4, with D unresolved. With 10 bases removed from V and 7 bases from J, the gap between germline ends came to 8 bases. Germline values: CDR1 SNHLY, CDR2 FYNNEI. This CDR3 spans 10 amino acids.

The genes are TRBV30 and TRBJ2-1; D call uncertain. From germline, CDR1 is GTSNPN and CDR2 SVGIG (reference sequence). The CDR3 covers 10 residues. Deletions cut 5 bases from V and 5 bases from J, with 4 bases between. CDR3 sequence reads: CAWADNEQFF. As DNA, the CDR3 is TGTGCCTGGGCTGACAATGAGCAGTTCTTC.

The CDR3 loop reads CASSRSNRGTEAFF. The CDR3 coding sequence is TGTGCCAGCAGCCGCTCCAACCGGGGCACTGAAGCTTTCTTT. This rearrangement joins TRBV7-9 to TRBJ1-1; no firm D call. Trimming shortened V by 5 bases and J by 4 bases, and 14 bases separated the two germline ends. Germline CDR1 and CDR2: SEHNR and FQNEAQ (reference sequence). The CDR3 sequence is 14 residues long.

The chain recombines TRBV20-1 with TRBJ1-6, with TRBD1 as a possible D gene (5 bases). Trimming removed 3 bases from V and 10 bases from J, with 16 bases in between. The germline V gene has CDR1 DFQATT and CDR2 SNEGSKA (reference sequence). The CDR3 covers 14 residues. The CDR3 DNA is TGCAGTGCTAGTCGGGGCAGGGCGGGGTCACCCCTCCACTTT. It specifies CSASRGRAGSPLHF.

The chain has TRBV3-1 (or the pseudogene TRBV3-2) and TRBJ2-4, with 8 bases fitting TRBD1. Losses at the gene ends were 1 base for V and 5 bases for J; bases not matched to a gene: 7. Germline CDR1 is LGHDT and CDR2 is YNNKEL (reference sequence). The CDR3 sequence is 16 residues long. CDR3 in amino acids: CASSQVFGQGENIQYF. In DNA form, the CDR3 reads TGTGCCAGCAGCCAAGTCTTCGGACAGGGAGAAAACATTCAGTACTTC.

This clone was seen ten or more times. J is TRBJ2-1 and V is TRBV11-3; D gene uncertain. Between the trimmed V and J ends, which lost 5 bases and 1 base, there was a span of 12 bases. CDR1 is SGHNT, CDR2 YENEEA, per germline. CDR3 size: 15 residues. The CDR3 protein is CASSLPAASYNEQFF. CDR3 nucleotides: TGTGCCAGCAGCCTCCCGGCAGCTTCCTACAATGAGCAGTTCTTC.

The V gene is TRBV5-1, the J gene TRBJ1-4, with no clear D. Germline lookup yields CDR1 SGHRS and CDR2 YFSETQ. The CDR3 spans 17 residues. The ends were cut back, 0 bases at V and 2 bases at J, with 14 bases in the middle. CDR3 sequence (DNA): TGCGCCAGCAGCTTGGGGCCCGCCTCGGCGACTAATGAAAAACTGTTTTTT. This gives the protein CASSLGPASATNEKLFF.